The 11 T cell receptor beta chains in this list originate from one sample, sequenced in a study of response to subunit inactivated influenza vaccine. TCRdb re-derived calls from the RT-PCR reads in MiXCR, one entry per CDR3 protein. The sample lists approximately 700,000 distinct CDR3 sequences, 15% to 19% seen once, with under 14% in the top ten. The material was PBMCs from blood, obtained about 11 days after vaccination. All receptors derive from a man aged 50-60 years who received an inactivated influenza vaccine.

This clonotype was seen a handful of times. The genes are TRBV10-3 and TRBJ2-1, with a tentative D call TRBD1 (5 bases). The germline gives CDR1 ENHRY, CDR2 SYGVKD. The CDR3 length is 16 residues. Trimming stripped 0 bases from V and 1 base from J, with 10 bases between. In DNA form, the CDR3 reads TGTGCCATCAGTGAGTCTCAGGGAAGGTCCTACAATGAGCAGTTCTTC. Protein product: CAISESQGRSYNEQFF.

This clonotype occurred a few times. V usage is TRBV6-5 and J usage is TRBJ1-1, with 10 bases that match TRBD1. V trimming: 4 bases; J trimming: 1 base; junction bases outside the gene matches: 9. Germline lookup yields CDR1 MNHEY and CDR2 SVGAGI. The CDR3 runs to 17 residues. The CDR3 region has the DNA TGTGCCAGCAGTTCCCGGGACAGGGGAGTAACGAACACTGAAGCTTTCTTT. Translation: CASSSRDRGVTNTEAFF.

The CDR3 nucleotides read TGTGCCAGCAGTCCGGTTGGACAGCTAGCCAAAAACATTCAGTACTTC. Translation gives CASSPVGQLAKNIQYF. The chain recombines TRBV28 with TRBJ2-4, with a possible D match to TRBD1 (6 bases). Deletions cut 5 bases from V and 0 bases from J, with 14 bases between. Germline CDR1 reads MDHEN; CDR2 reads SYDVKM. The CDR3 is 16 residues long.

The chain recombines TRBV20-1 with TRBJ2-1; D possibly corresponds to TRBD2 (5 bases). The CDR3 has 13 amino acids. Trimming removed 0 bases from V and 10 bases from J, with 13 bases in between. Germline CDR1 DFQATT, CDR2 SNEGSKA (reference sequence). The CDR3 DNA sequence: TGCAGTGCTAGAGATCGGGCCGGGAACGAGCAGTTCTTC. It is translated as CSARDRAGNEQFF.

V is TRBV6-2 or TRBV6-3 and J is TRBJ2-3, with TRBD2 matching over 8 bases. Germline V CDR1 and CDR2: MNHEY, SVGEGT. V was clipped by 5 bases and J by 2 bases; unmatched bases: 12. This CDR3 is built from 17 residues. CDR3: CASSRGRGGIDTDTQYF. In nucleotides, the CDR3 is TGTGCCAGCAGTAGAGGGCGCGGGGGGATCGACACAGATACGCAGTATTTT.

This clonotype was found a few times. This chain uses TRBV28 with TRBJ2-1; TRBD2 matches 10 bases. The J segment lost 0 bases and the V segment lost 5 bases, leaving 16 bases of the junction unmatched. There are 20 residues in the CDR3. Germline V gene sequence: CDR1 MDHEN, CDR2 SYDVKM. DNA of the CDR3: TGTGCCAGCAGTAGGCCTAGAAGTAGCGGGGGGCAGAGCTCCTACAATGAGCAGTTCTTC. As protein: CASSRPRSSGGQSSYNEQFF.

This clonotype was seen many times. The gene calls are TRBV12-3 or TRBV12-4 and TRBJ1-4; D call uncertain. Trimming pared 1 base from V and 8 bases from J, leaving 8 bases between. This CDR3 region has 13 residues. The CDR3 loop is CASSLERGEKLFF. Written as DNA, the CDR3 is TGTGCCAGCAGTTTAGAAAGAGGGGAAAAACTGTTTTTT.

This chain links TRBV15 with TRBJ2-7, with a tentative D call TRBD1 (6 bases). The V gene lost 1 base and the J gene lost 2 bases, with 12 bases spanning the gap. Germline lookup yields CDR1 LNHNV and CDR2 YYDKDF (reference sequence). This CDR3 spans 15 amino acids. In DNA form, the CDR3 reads TGTGCCACCAGCAGAGTCCCAGGGGTACCCTACGAGCAGTACTTC. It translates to CATSRVPGVPYEQYF. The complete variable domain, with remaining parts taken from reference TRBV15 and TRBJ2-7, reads DAMVIQNPRYQVTQFGKPVTLSCSQTLNHNVMYWYQQKSSQAPKLLFHYYDKDFNNEADTPDNFQSRRPNTSFCFLDIRSPGLGDTAMYLCATSRVPGVPYEQYFGPGTRLTVT.

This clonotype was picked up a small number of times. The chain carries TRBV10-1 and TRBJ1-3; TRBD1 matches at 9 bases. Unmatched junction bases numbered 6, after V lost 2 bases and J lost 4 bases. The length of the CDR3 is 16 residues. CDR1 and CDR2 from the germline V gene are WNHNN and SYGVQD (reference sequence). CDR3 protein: CASSEPGTGQGNTIYF. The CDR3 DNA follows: TGCGCCAGCAGTGAGCCCGGGACAGGGCAAGGAAACACCATATATTTT.

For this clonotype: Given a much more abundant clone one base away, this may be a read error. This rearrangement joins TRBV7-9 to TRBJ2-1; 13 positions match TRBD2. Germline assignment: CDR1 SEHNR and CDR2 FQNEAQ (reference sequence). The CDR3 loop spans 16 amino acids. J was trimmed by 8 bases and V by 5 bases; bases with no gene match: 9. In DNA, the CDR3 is TGTGCCAGCAGCCACCCCGGACTAGCGGGGGTCGATGAGCAGTTCTTC. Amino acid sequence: CASSHPGLAGVDEQFF.

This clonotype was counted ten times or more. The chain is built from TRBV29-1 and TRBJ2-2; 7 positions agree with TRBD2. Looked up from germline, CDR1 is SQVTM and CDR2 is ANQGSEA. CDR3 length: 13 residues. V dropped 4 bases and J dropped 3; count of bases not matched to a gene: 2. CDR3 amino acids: CSVGSGDTGELFF. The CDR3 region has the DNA TGCAGCGTTGGAAGCGGGGACACCGGGGAGCTGTTTTTT.